A single sample is the source of the 15 T cell receptor beta chains below, sequenced in a study of cytomegalovirus exposure and HLA in healthy donors. Amplification used 60 Vbeta primers and 13 Jbeta primers. Repertoires were generated with immunoSEQ multiplex PCR, while TCRdb's copy carries only in-frame clones and drops some. The table has some 130,000 clones, around 81% seen once; the top ten hold about 1.7%. Material for sequencing was PBMCs. These receptor sequences come from a woman in her forties or fifties in good health and CMV-seronegative.

The rearrangement joins TRBV27 to TRBJ1-1; D possibly corresponds to TRBD1 (5 bases). Germline values: CDR1 MNHEY, CDR2 SMNVEV (reference sequence). The V end lost 6 bases, the J end lost 4 bases, and 18 bases lay between the germline ends. The CDR3 is 15 residues long. Here the CDR3 reads CASRVRAAGPTEAFF. The CDR3 DNA reads as TGTGCCAGCAGGGTCCGGGCGGCAGGGCCCACTGAAGCTTTCTTT.

This clone was recorded a few times. The chain joins TRBV6-1 to TRBJ2-1; TRBD2 is a possible D gene (5 bases). The CDR3 runs to 14 residues. V was clipped by 8 bases and J by 8 bases, with 19 bases between them. Per germline, CDR1 MNHNS and CDR2 SASEGT. The CDR3 sequence: CASRRSIGSHEQFF. CDR3 DNA: TGTGCCAGCCGGCGATCGATAGGGAGCCATGAGCAGTTCTTC.

This sequence joins TRBV4-2 and TRBJ2-3; 10 bases match TRBD2. Germline lookup yields CDR1 LGHNA and CDR2 YNFKEQ. This CDR3 comprises 15 residues. The V segment lost 4 bases and the J segment 3 bases; nucleotides outside the gene matches: 4. CDR3 nucleotide sequence: TGTGCCAGCAGCCTAGCGGGAGGTGCGACAGATACGCAGTATTTT. It encodes CASSLAGGATDTQYF.

The chain joins TRBV15 to TRBJ1-4, with TRBD1 as a possible D gene (5 bases). This CDR3 comprises 15 residues. The ends were cut back, 6 bases at V and 4 bases at J, with 15 bases in the middle. The germline V gene has CDR1 LNHNV and CDR2 YYDKDF (reference sequence). The CDR3 spells CATRAADSRNEKLFF. The CDR3 region has the DNA TGTGCCACCAGGGCAGCAGACAGCCGTAATGAAAAACTGTTTTTT. The complete variable domain, with remaining parts taken from reference TRBV15 and TRBJ1-4, reads DAMVIQNPRYQVTQFGKPVTLSCSQTLNHNVMYWYQQKSSQAPKLLFHYYDKDFNNEADTPDNFQSRRPNTSFCFLDIRSPGLGDTAMYLCATRAADSRNEKLFFGSGTQLSVL.

CDR3: CASSPFVELNTEAFF. The CDR3 DNA is TGTGCCAGCTCACCGTTTGTTGAGCTGAACACTGAAGCTTTCTTT. The chain links TRBV18 to TRBJ1-1, with D uncertain. The germline V and J ends were trimmed by 3 bases and 0 bases, with 11 bases remaining between them. The CDR3 runs 15 residues. Germline loops: CDR1 KGHSH, CDR2 LQKENI. Full variable domain (missing parts from reference TRBV18 and TRBJ1-1): NAGVMQNPRHLVRRRGQEARLRCSPMKGHSHVYWYRQLPEEGLKFMVYLQKENIIDESGMPKERFSAEFPKEGPSILRIQQVVRGDSAAYFCASSPFVELNTEAFFGQGTRLTVV.

This clone is a singleton in its sample. The CDR3 reads CASSPESSYEQYF. CDR3 DNA: TGTGCCAGCAGCCCGGAGAGCTCCTACGAGCAGTACTTC. This sequence joins TRBV7-9 and TRBJ2-7; no clear D. V shed 5 bases and J shed 0 bases, with 8 bases lying between them. The germline V gene encodes CDR1 SEHNR and CDR2 FQNEAQ (reference sequence). The CDR3 has 13 residues.

The rearrangement joins TRBV19 to TRBJ1-2, with TRBD1 identical over 8 bases. This CDR3 comprises 14 residues. The V gene end was trimmed by 8 bases and the J gene end by 5 bases; junction bases not matched to a gene: 10. The germline CDR1 and CDR2 sequences are LNHDA and SQIVND (reference sequence). In DNA, the CDR3 is TGTGCCAGTCAACCCCCCAGGGGGCTGTATGGCTACACCTTC. This translates into CASQPPRGLYGYTF.

The chain recombines TRBV18 with TRBJ1-4, with TRBD1 identical over 7 bases. Germline loops: CDR1 KGHSH, CDR2 LQKENI. Losses at the gene ends were 2 bases for V and 0 bases for J; bases not matched to a gene: 6. This CDR3 is 17 amino acids long. The CDR3 bases are TGTGCCAGCTCACCAGGGGACAGCCTCGCAACTAATGAAAAACTGTTTTTT. It codes for CASSPGDSLATNEKLFF.

This chain links TRBV7-9 with TRBJ2-2, with D possibly being TRBD1 (6 bases). CDR3 length: 19 residues. V gave up 4 bases and J gave up 1 base, with 22 bases separating them. Germline CDR1 reads SEHNR; CDR2 reads FQNEAQ (reference sequence). CDR3 bases: TGTGCCAGCAGCTCCTCCCCCATCACGGGACATATGAACACCGGGGAGCTGTTTTTT. Encoded protein: CASSSSPITGHMNTGELFF.

The chain recombines TRBV12-5 with TRBJ1-5; D is undetermined. Germline loops: CDR1 LGHNT, CDR2 FRNRAP. The CDR3 length is 18 residues. Trimming took off 0 bases at V and 0 bases at J, with 15 bases between the two ends. As DNA, the CDR3 is TGTGCTAGTGGTTTGGTACTGTCGGGAGACTATAGCAATCAGCCCCAGCATTTT. It encodes CASGLVLSGDYSNQPQHF.

In DNA form, the CDR3 reads TGTGCCAGCAGCTTGGCCGGACAGAGCACAGATACGCAGTATTTT. This encodes CASSLAGQSTDTQYF. The V gene is TRBV5-4, the J gene TRBJ2-3; the D gene is possibly TRBD1 (6 bases). The CDR3 contains 15 residues. Germline assignment: CDR1 SGHNT and CDR2 YYREEE (reference sequence). Trimming stripped 0 bases from V and 0 bases from J, with 8 bases between.

J is TRBJ1-2 and V is TRBV4-2; no firm D call. The CDR3 totals 14 residues. Trimming shortened V by 1 base and J by 8 bases, and 14 bases separated the two germline ends. Germline V lookup: CDR1 LGHNA, CDR2 YNFKEQ. The CDR3 DNA is TGTGCCAGCAGCCAAGTGGGCCCCCTCCAGGGCTACACCTTC. Translation gives CASSQVGPLQGYTF.

About this clone: Because the CDR3's place on the DNA is in doubt, the DNA is left out and the CDR3 is given as listed by TCRdb. This chain joins TRBV9 and TRBJ2-7; the table's D call of TRBD2 was not tested on the DNA. The CDR3 sequence runs 15 residues, both termini included. CDR1 and CDR2 from the germline V gene are SGDLS and YYNGEE. Here the CDR3 reads CASSVGWGTSEREYF.

This clone was detected only a few times. DNA of the CDR3: TGTGCCAGCAGCCCCACTAGTCTTGTGTACAATGAGCAGTTCTTC. Translating it yields CASSPTSLVYNEQFF. V is TRBV9 and J is TRBJ2-1; TRBD2 might be the D (5 bases). This CDR3 spans 15 amino acids. The germline V gene has CDR1 SGDLS and CDR2 YYNGEE. Between the trimmed V and J ends, which lost 4 bases and 4 bases, there was a span of 15 bases.

The V and J genes are TRBV27 and TRBJ2-5; TRBD1 is a possible D gene (6 bases). The CDR3 length is 14 residues. Trimming removed 5 bases at V and 5 bases at J, with 15 bases between. Germline loops: CDR1 MNHEY, CDR2 SMNVEV (reference sequence). CDR3 in amino acids: CASSPSQGTETQYF. The CDR3, as DNA: TGTGCCAGCAGTCCGAGCCAGGGGACGGAGACCCAGTACTTC.